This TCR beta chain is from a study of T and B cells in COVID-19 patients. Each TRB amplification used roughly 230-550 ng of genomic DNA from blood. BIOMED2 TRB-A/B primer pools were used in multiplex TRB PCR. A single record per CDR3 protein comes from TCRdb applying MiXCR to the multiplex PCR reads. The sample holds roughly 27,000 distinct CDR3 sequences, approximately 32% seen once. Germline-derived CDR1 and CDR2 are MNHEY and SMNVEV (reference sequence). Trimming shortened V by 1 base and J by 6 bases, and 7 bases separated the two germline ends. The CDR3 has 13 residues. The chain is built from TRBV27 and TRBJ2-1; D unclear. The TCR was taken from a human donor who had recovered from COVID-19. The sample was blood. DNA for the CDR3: TGTGCCAGCAGTTTATTCCCAGTCAATGAGCAGTTCTTC. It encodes CASSLFPVNEQFF.